This record looks at one T cell receptor beta chain sequence and its context. This clonotype came up many times. It has no known antigen specificity. The record has no base qualities; no much larger clone is one base away. The source of the sample is a study of Graves' ophthalmopathy and Graves' hyperthyroidism (dated by TCRdb to about 2018). Regarding the research as a whole: Peripheral blood samples were taken at the time of initial diagnosis, before any treatment was given. The study used signatures of the TCR beta repertoire to tell Graves' ophthalmopathy apart from Graves' hyperthyroidism and to predict which patients would progress to ophthalmopathy. In total, approximately 130 blood samples were TCR-sequenced: 40 to 45 ophthalmopathy, about 75 hyperthyroidism and approximately 17 hyperthyroidism-to-ophthalmopathy patients. The 75 to 100 discovery patients were divided at random into training and test sets in a 7:3 ratio. In roughly 6 hyperthyroidism patients, T-cell repertoires of thyroid tissue and blood were compared. Following sampling, methimazole starting at 30 mg daily was administered to hyperthyroidism patients, and high-dose intravenous methylprednisolone was administered to ophthalmopathy patients. An independent validation cohort comprised fewer than 20 hyperthyroidism patients and 15 to 17 patients who later progressed from hyperthyroidism to ophthalmopathy. A discovery set of 100 patients (43 ophthalmopathy, 57 stable hyperthyroidism) was enrolled to explore V-J signatures distinguishing ophthalmopathy from hyperthyroidism.

For repertoire sequencing, the TCR beta CDR3 regions were amplified from RNA transcripts. The first round of RT-PCR was done with HTBI primers and the Qiagen OneStep RT-PCR kit, and was followed by a second round of multiplex PCR, then size selection and purification. Sequencing of the libraries was carried out on an Illumina HiSeq2000 in paired-end mode with 100 bp reads. The published analysis was carried out like this. Reads were processed with SOAPnuke, discarding reads with adapters, uncalled bases, mean Phred below 15, or no exact constant-primer or identifier match. COPE v1.2.5 was used to merge the high-quality paired reads. Each unique nucleotide sequence was defined as a clonotype, and clonotypes were aligned to IMGT TRB V, D and J references with MiTCR v1.1. Only V-J combinations with frequency above 0.0001 were analysed, covering approximately 99% of repertoires. A TCR clonal expansion and chaos score per V-J combination was defined as the ratio of F50 clonal expansion to chaos observed in the TCRdist matrix. Welch's t-statistics and random forest were used to reduce features to about a dozen V-J combinations, which were fed into a naive Bayes classifier. Thyroid-blood repertoire similarity was quantified with the Morisita-Horn index. Through fastp at Q25 and MiXCR, TCRdb rebuilt clones from the public reads, retaining in-frame beta chains. Duplicate CDR3 protein sequences are folded into a single record with the most common DNA and genes. TCRdb, not the authors, supplied the V and J calls. This sample lists 200,000 to 250,000 distinct CDR3 sequences; 25% to 30% were detected once. 9.1% of the sample belongs to the ten largest clones.

Paper-wide results and their limitations: Sample size was not predetermined statistically, and investigators were not blinded to group allocation. Among expanded thyroid clonotypes with frequency above 0.001, most also showed up in blood, which suggests that blood repertoires may reflect the thyroid immune response. In validation, the model predicted ophthalmopathy progression with 55% to 71% sensitivity and 72.22% specificity; eleven to twelve predicted patients were CT-confirmed with GO in a median of 6.5 months. The 13-signature model separated ophthalmopathy from stable hyperthyroidism with approximately 85% sensitivity and about 84% specificity in cross-validation, and 80%/75% in the test set.

Counted from cysteine to phenylalanine, this CDR3 has 12 amino acids. Only the CDR3 portion is preserved as DNA: 36 bases, with reading frame beginning at the first base. V loses 4 bases, J loses 3 bases, and the germline ends lie 7 bases apart. The germline V gene (reference sequence) sets CDR1 to SEHNR and CDR2 to FQNEAQ. Ophthalmopathy patients were characterized by moderately to severely active disease, a Clinical Activity Score of at least 3, a NOSPECS grade of at least 4, and a disease duration under 3 months. Patients with other autoimmune diseases, uncontrolled infections, pregnancy or lactation were excluded. Clinical symptoms, serum thyroxine, TRAb, thyroid ultrasound and orbital computed tomography were used for diagnosis. Using Ficoll-Paque density gradient centrifugation, PBMCs were isolated from roughly 9.2 ml of fresh peripheral blood. Total RNA was extracted using Trizol reagent, and RNA quality was checked on an Agilent 2100 Bioanalyzer.

The receptor's source is a man aged 45-65 years with Graves' ophthalmopathy. Donor details come from another sample of the same person, matched by shared clones. Sequencing was done on a sample of peripheral blood. Recombination connected TRBV7-9 to TRBJ2-7; the D gene cannot be named for sure. The CDR3 region reads CASSSPYYEQYF. The DNA sequence is TGTGCCAGCAGCTCTCCATACTACGAGCAGTACTTC.